The 20 T cell receptor beta chains below were found in one sample sequenced in a study of T cells after yellow fever vaccination. TCRdb reanalysed the 5' RACE reads using MiXCR and keeps one entry per CDR3 protein. The repertoire holds 500,000 to 700,000 distinct CDR3 sequences, with around 21% as singletons. The material sequenced was PBMCs, taken 15 days after the yellow fever booster vaccination. All receptors come from a man under 40 who received the YFV17D yellow fever vaccine.

This chain connects TRBV7-2 to TRBJ2-3, with D uncertain. The CDR3 has 15 residues. Germline lookup yields CDR1 SGHTA and CDR2 FQGNSA. Trimming took 5 bases from V and 3 from J, leaving 15 bases between them. CDR3 nucleotide sequence: TGTGCCAGCAGCAACGGGCCTCCTTATACAGATACGCAGTATTTT. Its translation: CASSNGPPYTDTQYF.

This clonotype was detected only a few times. The chain uses TRBV6-2 or TRBV6-3 and TRBJ2-3; a possible D gene is TRBD1 (5 bases). The germline V gene encodes CDR1 MNHEY and CDR2 SVGEGT. This CDR3 spans 14 amino acids. The germline V and J ends were trimmed by 8 bases and 4 bases, with 16 bases remaining between them. The CDR3 DNA follows: TGTGCCAGCCGCCGGGCAGGGAATGCAGATACGCAGTATTTT. Encoded protein: CASRRAGNADTQYF.

In this sample, this clonotype turned up a few times. The chain is built from TRBV20-1 and TRBJ2-5, with D possibly TRBD2 on 6 matching bases. The length of the CDR3 is 16 residues. Germline-derived CDR1 and CDR2 are DFQATT and SNEGSKA (reference sequence). V was trimmed by 3 bases and J by 0 bases, leaving 17 bases between them. CDR3 in DNA: TGCAGTGCTAGGCGGGTAGCAGTAGCGGACCAAGAGACCCAGTACTTC. Its protein product is CSARRVAVADQETQYF.

This clonotype was seen more than once but under ten times. This rearrangement joins TRBV12-3 or TRBV12-4 to TRBJ2-3; the D gene is possibly TRBD2 (6 bases). The CDR3 contains 16 residues. V lost 7 bases and J lost 1, with 18 bases in between. The CDR3 reads CASKPGVDIGTDTQYF. The CDR3 DNA is TGTGCCAGCAAACCGGGAGTGGACATAGGCACAGATACGCAGTATTTT.

The V and J genes are TRBV4-3 and TRBJ2-1; D ambiguous. Germline CDR1 reads LGHNA; CDR2 reads YSLEER. The CDR3 contains 15 residues. Trimming removed 1 base from V and 2 bases from J, with 9 bases in between. As DNA, the CDR3 is TGCGCCAGCAGCCAAGGAAGGTACGCCTACAATGAGCAGTTCTTC. Its translation: CASSQGRYAYNEQFF.

The CDR3 DNA is TGTGCCATCAGTGTAGGGACTAGCGGAATCCTCTCCTACGAGCAGTACTTC. This sequence encodes CAISVGTSGILSYEQYF. The chain uses TRBV10-3 and TRBJ2-7, with 11 bases that match TRBD2. Trimming took 4 bases from V and 0 from J; bases not matched to a gene: 8. Germline CDR1 and CDR2: ENHRY and SYGVKD. The CDR3 has 17 amino acids.

This clonotype was counted only a few times. The V call is TRBV27, the J call TRBJ2-5, with D perhaps matching TRBD2 (5 bases). Germline-derived CDR1 and CDR2 are MNHEY and SMNVEV (reference sequence). V lost 6 bases and J 5 bases, leaving 13 bases between the germline ends. This CDR3 has 13 residues. The CDR3 region is CASSLSRRETQYF. The DNA for the CDR3 is TGTGCCAGCAGCCTTTCTAGGAGGGAGACCCAGTACTTC.

This clonotype was seen a handful of times. V and J are TRBV6-1 and TRBJ2-7, with D tentatively TRBD2 (5 bases). The germline CDR1 and CDR2 sequences are MNHNS and SASEGT. CDR3 length: 14 amino acids. V was pared by 5 bases and J by 6 bases, with 17 bases between. CDR3 region: CASSTGVQTREQYF. Written as DNA, the CDR3 is TGTGCCAGCAGTACCGGGGTCCAAACTCGCGAGCAGTACTTC.

The table lists this clonotype with a few counts. This chain links TRBV6-5 with TRBJ2-7; D might be TRBD1 (5 bases). Germline CDR1 and CDR2: MNHEY and SVGAGI. This CDR3 is built from 15 residues. With 8 bases removed from V and 1 base from J, the gap between germline ends came to 18 bases. The CDR3 DNA sequence: TGTGCCAGCCGTTCTGGTGGGCAGGGATCCTACGAGCAGTACTTC. Protein product: CASRSGGQGSYEQYF.

As concerns this clonotype: The junction does not match germline at one end; this may be a read error. This rearrangement joins TRBV7-8 to TRBJ2-5; the D gene could be TRBD1 or TRBD2 (6 bases each). The CDR3 sequence is 13 residues long. From germline, CDR1 is SGHVS and CDR2 FQNEAQ. CDR3 sequence: CASSLNQGGLPSF. CDR3 DNA: TGTGCCAGCAGCCTTAACCAAGGGGGGCTGCCCAGCTTC. Full variable domain (missing parts from reference TRBV7-8 and TRBJ2-5): GAGVSQSPRYKVAKRGQDVALRCDPISGHVSLFWYQQALGQGPEFLTYFQNEAQLDKSGLPSDRFFAERPEGSVSTLKIQRTQQEDSAVYLCASSLNQGGLPSFGPGTRLLVL.

This sequence joins TRBV20-1 and TRBJ2-7, with TRBD1 as a possible D gene (5 bases). The CDR3 runs 14 residues. Trimming took 1 base from V and 4 from J, leaving 14 bases between them. CDR1 is DFQATT, CDR2 SNEGSKA, per germline (reference sequence). The CDR3 here is CSARGRPGYYEQYF. CDR3 nucleotide sequence: TGCAGTGCTAGAGGCCGACCAGGGTATTACGAGCAGTACTTC.

This clonotype has a count of ten or more. The chain employs TRBV27 and TRBJ2-1; no reliable D call. V was pared by 6 bases and J by 4 bases, with 7 bases between. The CDR3 length is 12 residues. Germline CDR1 and CDR2: MNHEY and SMNVEV (reference sequence). CDR3 sequence (DNA): TGTGCCAGCAGCTCTAGGTACAATGAGCAGTTCTTC. It is translated as CASSSRYNEQFF.

This clonotype was recorded a few times. This chain connects TRBV29-1 to TRBJ2-7, with 14 bases that match TRBD2. This CDR3 comprises 14 residues. After removal of 6 bases from V and 7 bases from J, the junction contained 8 bases not matched to a gene. Germline-derived CDR1 and CDR2 are SQVTM and ANQGSEA. CDR3 coding DNA: TGCAGCGTCCTGGGACTAGCGGGAGTGTTGGAGCAGTACTTC. Its protein product is CSVLGLAGVLEQYF.

This clonotype turned up a few times. The chain combines TRBV10-3 with TRBJ2-5, with TRBD1 matching over 8 bases. This CDR3 is 17 amino acids long. From germline, CDR1 is ENHRY and CDR2 SYGVKD. J was trimmed by 0 bases and V by 8 bases; bases with no gene match: 14. The CDR3 region is CAISGTGIPWYQETQYF. In nucleotides, the CDR3 is TGTGCCATCTCCGGGACAGGAATCCCTTGGTACCAAGAGACCCAGTACTTC.

This clonotype has only a few counts. The chain uses TRBV6-1 and TRBJ1-1; a possible D gene is TRBD1 (5 bases). The length of the CDR3 is 14 residues. With 10 bases removed from V and 1 base from J, the gap between germline ends came to 16 bases. Germline lookup yields CDR1 MNHNS and CDR2 SASEGT. The CDR3 nucleotides are TGTGCCACCAAAAGGGACGTCAAGAACACTGAAGCTTTCTTT. It codes for CATKRDVKNTEAFF.

V usage is TRBV24-1 and J usage is TRBJ1-2; D uncertain. CDR3 length: 12 residues. CDR1 is KGHDR and CDR2 is SFDVKD in the germline V gene. V was pared by 3 bases and J by 8 bases, with 9 bases between. CDR3 DNA sequence: TGTGCCACCAGTGATACCGTAGGGGGCTACACCTTC. Translation: CATSDTVGGYTF.

This clonotype was picked up a small number of times. This chain joins TRBV15 and TRBJ2-7; D is possibly TRBD2 (6 bases). This CDR3 spans 14 amino acids. Germline V gene sequence: CDR1 LNHNV, CDR2 YYDKDF (reference sequence). The V end lost 3 bases, the J end lost 7 bases, and 16 bases lay between the germline ends. This CDR3 reads CATSRTGTSLEQYF. The CDR3 nucleotides read TGTGCCACCAGCAGGACCGGGACTTCCTTGGAGCAGTACTTC.

This clonotype was observed a handful of times. This chain connects TRBV5-1 to TRBJ2-1; 10 bases map to TRBD2. Trimming took 0 bases from V and 1 from J; bases not matched to a gene: 7. The CDR3 is 18 residues long. The V gene's germline CDR1 is SGHRS and CDR2 YFSETQ. The CDR3 sequence is CASSLAPSGSLSYNEQFF. The CDR3 DNA follows: TGCGCCAGCAGCTTGGCCCCTAGCGGGAGTTTGTCCTACAATGAGCAGTTCTTC.

This clonotype was seen only a few times. This sequence joins TRBV6-1 and TRBJ1-2, with D unclear. The germline gives CDR1 MNHNS, CDR2 SASEGT. Deletions cut 6 bases from V and 4 bases from J, with 12 bases between. The CDR3 loop spans 13 amino acids. CDR3 region: CASSPKEGYGYTF. In DNA, the CDR3 is TGTGCCAGCAGCCCTAAGGAGGGCTATGGCTACACCTTC.

The genes are TRBV27 and TRBJ2-2; weak D call: TRBD1 (5 bases). This CDR3 has 13 amino acids. Per germline, CDR1 MNHEY and CDR2 SMNVEV (reference sequence). The germline V and J ends were trimmed by 0 bases and 7 bases, with 6 bases remaining between them. CDR3: CASSLSGVGELFF. Here the CDR3 DNA reads TGTGCCAGCAGTTTATCAGGGGTCGGGGAGCTGTTTTTT.